The T cell receptor beta chain described here comes from a study of shared clonotypes between healthy human individuals. Sequencing was performed with immunoSEQ multiplex PCR; in TCRdb, only in-frame clones are kept and a portion is missing. Of about 2.2 million clones listed, approximately 92% are singletons. The CDR3 totals 15 residues. V lost 3 bases and J 1 base, leaving 9 bases between the germline ends. Germline CDR1 and CDR2: LNHDA and SQIVND (reference sequence). CD45RO negativity and positive selection for CCR7 defined naive CD8 cells, a population that excluded terminally differentiated effector memory CD45RA+ cells.

V gene TRBV19 combines with J gene TRBJ2-2; the D gene is possibly TRBD1 (6 bases). Sequenced sample: naive CD8+ T cells from PBMCs. This receptor was identified in a man aged 18 to 29 in good health. Some clones in this sample may be carry-over from other donors' samples. CDR3 residues: CASSMTGVNTGELFF. CDR3 DNA sequence: TGTGCCAGTAGTATGACAGGAGTGAACACCGGGGAGCTGTTTTTT.